The T cell receptor beta chain described here comes from a study of blood T cell repertoires in COVID-19. The authors' processing: Reference gene primer amplification in the assay estimated nucleated cell counts. Assay: immunoSEQ multiplex PCR; the TCRdb copy retains only in-frame clones and omits some. V and J calls plus clone size are reproduced from that table; the DNA served to infer D and trimming. This table holds about 87,000 clones, 70% to 85% found once. The sample comprised peripheral blood. This sequence originates from a woman aged 45 to 65 with acute or convalescent COVID-19.

The CDR3 region has the DNA TGTGCCACCAGCAGAGGTCAATCTGGGACAGGAGGCGAAAAACTGTTTTTT. This codes for CATSRGQSGTGGEKLFF. This chain links TRBV15 with TRBJ1-4; 8 nucleotides match TRBD1. V shed 1 base and J 8 bases; nucleotides not matched to a gene: 12. The CDR3 totals 17 residues. CDR1 LNHNV and CDR2 YYDKDF come from the germline V gene (reference sequence).